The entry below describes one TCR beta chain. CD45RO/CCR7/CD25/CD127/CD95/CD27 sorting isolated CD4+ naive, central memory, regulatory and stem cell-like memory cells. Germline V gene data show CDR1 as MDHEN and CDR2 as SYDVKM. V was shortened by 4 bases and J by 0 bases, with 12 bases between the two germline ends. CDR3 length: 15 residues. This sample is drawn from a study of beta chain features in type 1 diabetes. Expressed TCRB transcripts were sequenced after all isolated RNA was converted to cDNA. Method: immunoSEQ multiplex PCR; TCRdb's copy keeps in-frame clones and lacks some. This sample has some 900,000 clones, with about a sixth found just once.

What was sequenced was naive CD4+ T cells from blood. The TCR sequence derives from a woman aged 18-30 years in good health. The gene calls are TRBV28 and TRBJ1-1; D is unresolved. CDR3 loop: CASSSEGMMNTEAFF. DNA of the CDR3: TGTGCCAGCAGTTCGGAAGGGATGATGAACACTGAAGCTTTCTTT.